This T cell receptor beta chain emerged from a study of CD8 T cells in ankylosing spondylitis. In its sample, this clonotype was seen many times. Its antigen is not known. The CDR3 sequence is 13 residues long. With 7 bases clipped from V and 3 bases from J, the junction kept 7 bases outside the gene matches. CDR1 and CDR2 (germline): SGDLS, YYNGEE. Notes on the study in general: There was reportedly significant enrichment of clones that were disease-linked in matched ankylosing spondylitis synovial fluid. Both synovial fluid and blood in reactive arthritis had previously been reported to carry some motif variants. Relatively scarce in peripheral blood, disease-linked clones were CD8+. A motif in TCR beta, a set of eight highly homologous variants, appeared characteristic of ankylosing spondylitis blood.

One entry per CDR3 protein, called by TCRdb with MiXCR from the 5' RACE reads. Of approximately 42,000 distinct CDR3 sequences in the sample, about 4% were seen once. Sequenced material: blood, either unsorted or a sorted T cell fraction (not recorded which). The receptor was derived from a female donor with ankylosing spondylitis or in good health (not recorded which). This chain uses TRBV9 with TRBJ2-7; 7 nucleotides line up with TRBD1. This CDR3 is CASGNDRDYEQYF. Written as DNA, the CDR3 is TGTGCCAGCGGAAACGACAGGGACTACGAGCAGTACTTC.